Below, one TCR beta chain is given with its context. The germline V gene encodes CDR1 SGHVS and CDR2 FQNEAQ. The CDR3 runs 15 residues. V was pared by 5 bases and J by 4 bases, with 17 bases between. The sample originates from a study of blood T cell repertoires in COVID-19. Overall study context: Researchers got acute and convalescent COVID-19 samples from the United States, Italy and Spain.

Original analysis: It was from reference gene primer amplification that nucleated cell counts were estimated. Sequencing was performed with immunoSEQ multiplex PCR; in TCRdb, only in-frame clones are kept and a portion is missing. V and J calls and clone size follow that table, whereas D and trimming were derived from the DNA. This sample has 200,000 to 250,000 clones; about 86% occur once, and the top ten carry around 6.5%. The clonotype originates from a man in his sixties with acute or convalescent COVID-19. Sequencing used peripheral blood. This chain connects TRBV7-8 to TRBJ1-2; maybe TRBD1 (6 bases). CDR3 in amino acids: CASSIEQGVSYGYTF. DNA for the CDR3: TGTGCCAGCAGCATTGAACAGGGAGTAAGCTATGGCTACACCTTC.